Following are 2 T cell receptor beta chains from one sample sequenced in a study of TIL therapy for anti-PD-1-resistant metastatic lung cancer (dated by TCRdb to the early 2020s). Using bias-controlled multiplex PCR with the immunoSEQ v3 hsTCRB kit, the TCR beta CDR3 regions were amplified from genomic DNA. TCRdb obtained this table from immuneACCESS and retained in-frame rearrangements with V and J assigned. These tables miss some clones; where compared with another copy, unresolved V genes account for less than half of the shortfall, and the remainder is unexplained. For this sample the table gives about 50,000 clones, of which around 64% were detected only once. Clones ranked in the top ten supply around 5.4% of the sample. Reading the label with the study, this specimen's time point is: pre-treatment sample, taken before nivolumab and TIL therapy. The baseline tumor samples were excised metastases, mostly pleural nodules or supraclavicular lymph nodes, taken from the same resection that was used to grow TIL.

This sample comprised tumor tissue, obtained at baseline. The origin of the receptors is a person aged 25 to 80 with non-small cell lung cancer.

This clone was observed a handful of times. The V and J genes are TRBV11-2 and TRBJ2-7; TRBD1 or TRBD2 may be the D gene (5 bases each). The V gene's germline CDR1 is SGHAT and CDR2 FQNNGV. Trimming took off 5 bases at V and 4 bases at J, with 15 bases between the two ends. The CDR3 consists of 14 residues. CDR3 in DNA: TGTGCCAGCAGCCCCCTTCTGGGGGAGTACGAGCAGTACTTC. Translation gives CASSPLLGEYEQYF.

The rearrangement uses TRBV2 and TRBJ2-5; 12 positions match TRBD2. CDR1 and CDR2 (germline): SNHLY, FYNNEI. This CDR3 contains 18 residues. V was clipped by 1 base and J by 2 bases; unmatched bases: 8. CDR3 DNA: TGTGCCAGCAGTGAAGGGACTAGCGGGGAGAGGGAGCAAGAGACCCAGTACTTC. Translating it yields CASSEGTSGEREQETQYF.